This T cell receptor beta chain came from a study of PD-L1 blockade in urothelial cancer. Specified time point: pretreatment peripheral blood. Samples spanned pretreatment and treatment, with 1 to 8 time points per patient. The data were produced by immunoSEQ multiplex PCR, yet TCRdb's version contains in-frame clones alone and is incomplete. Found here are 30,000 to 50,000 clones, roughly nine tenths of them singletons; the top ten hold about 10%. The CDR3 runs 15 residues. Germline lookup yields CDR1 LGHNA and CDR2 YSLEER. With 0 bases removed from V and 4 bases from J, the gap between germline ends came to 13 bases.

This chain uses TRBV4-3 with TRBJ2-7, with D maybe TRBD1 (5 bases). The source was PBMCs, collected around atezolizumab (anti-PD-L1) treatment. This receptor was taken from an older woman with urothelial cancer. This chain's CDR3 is CASSQDKGIRYEQYF. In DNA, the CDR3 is TGCGCCAGCAGCCAAGACAAGGGGATCAGATACGAGCAGTACTTC.